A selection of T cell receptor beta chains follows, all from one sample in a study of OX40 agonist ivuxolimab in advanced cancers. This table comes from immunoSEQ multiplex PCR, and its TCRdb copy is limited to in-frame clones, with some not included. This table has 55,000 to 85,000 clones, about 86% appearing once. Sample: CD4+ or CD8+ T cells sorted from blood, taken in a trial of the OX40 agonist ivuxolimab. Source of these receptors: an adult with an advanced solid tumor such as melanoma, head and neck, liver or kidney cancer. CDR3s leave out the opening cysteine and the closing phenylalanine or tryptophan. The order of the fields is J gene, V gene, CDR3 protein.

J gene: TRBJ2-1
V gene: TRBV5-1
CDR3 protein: ASSRGQGANNEQF

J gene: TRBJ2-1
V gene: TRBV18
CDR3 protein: ASSPPGQVSPEQF

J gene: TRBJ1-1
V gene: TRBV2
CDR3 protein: AAYYRGDTEAF

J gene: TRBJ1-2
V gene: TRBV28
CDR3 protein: ASSFRAHPGGYT

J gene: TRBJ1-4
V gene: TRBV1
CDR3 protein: TSSQDGGPVREKLF

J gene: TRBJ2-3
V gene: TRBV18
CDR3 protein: ASSPALSTTSTDTQY

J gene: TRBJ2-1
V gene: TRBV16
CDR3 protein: ASSQSPTGLSSYNEQF

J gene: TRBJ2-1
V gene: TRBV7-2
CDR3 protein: ASSLEPWRTILNEQF

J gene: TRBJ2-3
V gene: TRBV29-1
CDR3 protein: SVGSGTSTDTQY

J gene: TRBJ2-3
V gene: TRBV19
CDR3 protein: ASSTPGQITDTQY

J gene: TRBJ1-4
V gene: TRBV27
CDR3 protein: ASSATPNEKLF

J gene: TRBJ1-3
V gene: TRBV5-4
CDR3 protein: ASSKGPGGNTIY

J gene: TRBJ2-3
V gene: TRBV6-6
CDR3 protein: ASRGADTQY

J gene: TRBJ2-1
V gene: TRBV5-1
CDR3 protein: ASSSTGGYNEQF

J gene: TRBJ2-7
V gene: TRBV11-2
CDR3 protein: ASSLDPTGVTYEQY

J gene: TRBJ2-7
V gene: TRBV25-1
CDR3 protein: ASSGVGGVQY

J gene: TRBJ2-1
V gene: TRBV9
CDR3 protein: ASSPLAGVNEQF

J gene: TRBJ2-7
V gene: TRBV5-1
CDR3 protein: ASSLGGRGSNEQY

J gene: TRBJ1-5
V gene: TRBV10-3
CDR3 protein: AISQQGYQPQH

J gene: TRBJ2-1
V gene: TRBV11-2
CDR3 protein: ASSERVEAGSLNEQF

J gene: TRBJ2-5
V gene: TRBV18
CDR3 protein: ASTKLAGKKETQY

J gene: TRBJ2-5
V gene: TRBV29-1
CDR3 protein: SVGEPRRGETQY

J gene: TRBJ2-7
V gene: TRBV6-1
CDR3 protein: ASRGETREQY

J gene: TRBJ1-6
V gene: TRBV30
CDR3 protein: AWKGTGGSPLH

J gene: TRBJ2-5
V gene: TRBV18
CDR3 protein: ASSPETLQETQY

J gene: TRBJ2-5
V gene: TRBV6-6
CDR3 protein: ASSYGLRDETQY

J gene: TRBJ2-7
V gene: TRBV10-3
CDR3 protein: AISEQSSYEQY

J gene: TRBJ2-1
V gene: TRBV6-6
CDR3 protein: ASSYSKQNNEQF

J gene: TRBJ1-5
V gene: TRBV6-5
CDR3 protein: ASSSRTGTYNQPQH

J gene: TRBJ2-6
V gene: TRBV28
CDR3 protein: ASSLDVRTSGANVLT

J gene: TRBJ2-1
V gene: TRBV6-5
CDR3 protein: ASSYRDRDRNEQF

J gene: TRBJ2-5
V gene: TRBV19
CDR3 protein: ASSIDRGQETQY

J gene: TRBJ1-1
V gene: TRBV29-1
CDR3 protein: SVGQGDTEAF

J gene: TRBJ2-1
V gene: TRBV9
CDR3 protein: ASSDSSTSHLEQF

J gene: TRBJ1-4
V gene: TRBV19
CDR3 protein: ASSGPGTATNEKLF

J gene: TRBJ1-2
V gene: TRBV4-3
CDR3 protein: ASSQDSGANYGYT

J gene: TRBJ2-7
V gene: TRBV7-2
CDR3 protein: ASSRTVGSGYEQY

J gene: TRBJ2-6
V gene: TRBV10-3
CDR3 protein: AIRGDGSGANVLT

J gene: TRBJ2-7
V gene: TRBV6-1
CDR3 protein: ASRAGPAYEQY

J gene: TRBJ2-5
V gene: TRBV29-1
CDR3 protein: SVTLQGWETQY

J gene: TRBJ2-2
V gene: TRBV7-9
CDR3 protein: ASRFRDSLSPGELF

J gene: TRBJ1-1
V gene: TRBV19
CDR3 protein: ASSEWTEAF

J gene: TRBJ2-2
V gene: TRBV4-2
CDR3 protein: ASSPQGASGGAVGGELF

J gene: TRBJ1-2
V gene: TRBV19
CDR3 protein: ASSDRGDGYT

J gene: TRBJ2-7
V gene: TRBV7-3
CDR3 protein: ASSLGAGGYEQY

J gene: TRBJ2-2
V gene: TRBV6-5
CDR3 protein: ASRQTNTGELF